This is a list of T cell receptor beta chains from one sample in a study of early T cells in non-severe SARS-CoV-2 infection. MiXCR, run by TCRdb on the 5' RACE reads, gives a single entry per CDR3 protein. This table holds tens of thousands of distinct CDR3 sequences, 9.3% found once. The source material was whole blood. These receptors were collected from an adult who was a healthcare worker with PCR-confirmed SARS-CoV-2 infection or an uninfected control (not recorded which). Both conserved end residues are part of each CDR3. The D gene is left open where the match is weak. Expanded clones get a size class; other rows say once, few or many, or leave the size out.

clone size: many
J gene: TRBJ1-2
V gene: TRBV7-9
D gene: TRBD1
CDR3 DNA: TGTGCCAGCAGCGTCACAGGGGGAGGTGGCTACACCTTC
CDR3 protein: CASSVTGGGGYTF

clone size: few
J gene: TRBJ1-6
V gene: TRBV9
D gene: .
CDR3 DNA: TGTGCCAGCAGCGCCGAGTCGTATAATTCACCCCTCCACTTT
CDR3 protein: CASSAESYNSPLHF

clone size: many
J gene: TRBJ2-1
V gene: TRBV3-1
D gene: .
CDR3 DNA: TGTGCCAGCAGCCAAGGTGGCGGGGGCTCCTCCTACAATGAGCAGTTCTTC
CDR3 protein: CASSQGGGGSSYNEQFF

clone size: .
J gene: TRBJ2-4
V gene: TRBV29-1
D gene: TRBD1
CDR3 DNA: TGCAGCGTGCTAGACAGGGCAAACATTCAGTACTTC
CDR3 protein: CSVLDRANIQYF

clone size: .
J gene: TRBJ1-2
V gene: TRBV3-1
D gene: .
CDR3 DNA: TGTGCCAGCAGCCAAGCCCCATTTGGCGGCTACACCTTC
CDR3 protein: CASSQAPFGGYTF

clone size: many
J gene: TRBJ2-1
V gene: TRBV7-8
D gene: .
CDR3 DNA: TGTGCCAGCAGCTTAGTCGTCGGGGGGCGGTACAATGAGCAGTTCTTC
CDR3 protein: CASSLVVGGRYNEQFF

clone size: many
J gene: TRBJ1-4
V gene: TRBV2
D gene: TRBD1
CDR3 DNA: TGTGCCACCACAGGGACAGAAGGTGAAAAACTGTTTTTT
CDR3 protein: CATTGTEGEKLFF

clone size: many
J gene: TRBJ2-6
V gene: TRBV9
D gene: .
CDR3 DNA: TGTGCCAGCAGCTCTCAACCTGGGGCCTCTGGGGCCAACGTCCTGACTTTC
CDR3 protein: CASSSQPGASGANVLTF

clone size: .
J gene: TRBJ2-3
V gene: TRBV15
D gene: .
CDR3 DNA: TGTGCCACCAGCAGCTATTCGGCAGGCCCCAGCGATACGCAGTATTTT
CDR3 protein: CATSSYSAGPSDTQYF

clone size: few
J gene: TRBJ1-6
V gene: TRBV2
D gene: .
CDR3 DNA: TGTGCCAGCAGTGACAGCTCCTATAATTCACCCCTCCACTTT
CDR3 protein: CASSDSSYNSPLHF

clone size: few
J gene: TRBJ2-1
V gene: TRBV5-5
D gene: TRBD2
CDR3 DNA: TGTGCCAGCAGCACCGGGACTAGCGAGCACAATGAGCAGTTCTTC
CDR3 protein: CASSTGTSEHNEQFF

clone size: many
J gene: TRBJ1-3
V gene: TRBV9
D gene: .
CDR3 DNA: TGTGCCAGCAGCCCACCGCCTGGAAACACCATATATTTT
CDR3 protein: CASSPPPGNTIYF

clone size: many
J gene: TRBJ2-3
V gene: TRBV10-3
D gene: .
CDR3 DNA: TGTGCCATCAGTGAGCCTCTGGGGGCGAGGACAGATACGCAGTATTTT
CDR3 protein: CAISEPLGARTDTQYF

clone size: many
J gene: TRBJ2-3
V gene: TRBV4-1
D gene: .
CDR3 DNA: TGCGCCAGCAGGACTACAGGGCTTGGAGATACGCAGTATTTT
CDR3 protein: CASRTTGLGDTQYF

clone size: few
J gene: TRBJ2-1
V gene: TRBV12-3/TRBV12-4
D gene: .
CDR3 DNA: TGTGCCAGCATGGGACTTGTCGGGGGATACAATGAGCAGTTCTTC
CDR3 protein: CASMGLVGGYNEQFF

clone size: .
J gene: TRBJ1-5
V gene: TRBV7-9
D gene: .
CDR3 DNA: TGTGCCAGCAGCCCCTCGGACACATGGTCGGGCAATCAGCCCCAGCATTTT
CDR3 protein: CASSPSDTWSGNQPQHF

clone size: many
J gene: TRBJ1-1
V gene: TRBV7-9
D gene: .
CDR3 DNA: TGTGCCAGCAGCTTGCAACAGATGAACACTGAAGCTTTCTTT
CDR3 protein: CASSLQQMNTEAFF

clone size: .
J gene: TRBJ2-7
V gene: TRBV6-5
D gene: .
CDR3 DNA: TGTGCCACGGGGCACCAAGGGGGCGAGCAGTACTTC
CDR3 protein: CATGHQGGEQYF

clone size: .
J gene: TRBJ2-3
V gene: TRBV20-1
D gene: .
CDR3 DNA: TGCAGTGCTAGAAAGGTTGGAGATACGCAGTATTTT
CDR3 protein: CSARKVGDTQYF

clone size: many
J gene: TRBJ1-2
V gene: TRBV24-1
D gene: .
CDR3 DNA: TGTGCCACCAGTGATTTGCTAAAGGCTCGACAAACCGACTATGGCTACACCTTC
CDR3 protein: CATSDLLKARQTDYGYTF

clone size: many
J gene: TRBJ2-5
V gene: TRBV15
D gene: .
CDR3 DNA: TGTGCCACCAGCCCTGGAGGCAGGTCGGAGGGGACCCAGTACTTC
CDR3 protein: CATSPGGRSEGTQYF

clone size: .
J gene: TRBJ1-2
V gene: TRBV2
D gene: TRBD1
CDR3 DNA: TGTGCCAGCAGTCGGACAGGGGAAATTAGGGGCGGCTACACCTTC
CDR3 protein: CASSRTGEIRGGYTF

clone size: few
J gene: TRBJ1-1
V gene: TRBV20-1
D gene: .
CDR3 DNA: TGCAGTGCTAGACCCTTTGGGGGAATTAGTACTGAAGCTTTCTTT
CDR3 protein: CSARPFGGISTEAFF